The following is a T cell receptor beta chain sequence with its context. Its antigen remains unknown. The protocol was immunoSEQ multiplex PCR, while the TCRdb copy is restricted to in-frame clones and leaves out a portion. The sample yields tens of thousands of clones, 65% to 85% seen once. This record comes from a study of OX40 agonist ivuxolimab in advanced cancers. Study context: The eligibility criteria allowed prior anti-PD-1, anti-PD-L1 or anti-CTLA-4 therapy, and 40% had some.

The germline CDR1 and CDR2 sequences are SGHAT and FQNNGV. Between the trimmed V and J ends, which lost 3 bases and 5 bases, there was a span of 5 bases. CDR3 length: 12 amino acids. Study-wide results and caveats: In the 0.1 to 3.0 mg/kg range, CD4+ and CD8+ blood T cells had expanded clonally by week 6. Compared with others, partial responders at 0.1-3.0 mg/kg displayed clonal expansion among the lowest.

The V gene is TRBV11-2, the J gene TRBJ2-1, with D unclear. The starting material was CD4+ or CD8+ T cells sorted from blood, obtained in a trial of the OX40 agonist ivuxolimab. This TCR was recovered from an adult with an advanced solid tumor such as melanoma, head and neck, liver or kidney cancer. CDR3 DNA sequence: TGTGCCAGCAGCTTGACCGACAATGAGCAGTTCTTC. This gives the protein CASSLTDNEQFF. The variable domain in full, completed from reference TRBV11-2 and TRBJ2-1, reads EAGVAQSPRYKIIEKRQSVAFWCNPISGHATLYWYQQILGQGPKLLIQFQNNGVVDDSQLPKDRFSAERLKGVDSTLKIQPAKLEDSAVYLCASSLTDNEQFFGPGTRLTVL.